These 14 T cell receptor beta chains were all obtained from the same sample, sequenced in a study of identical twins. Using its own MiXCR run on the 5' RACE reads, TCRdb lists one record per CDR3 protein. Of hundreds of thousands of distinct CDR3 sequences listed, about 8.1% are singletons. These data are also associated with another study on yellow fever vaccine responses in identical twins.

Sequencing was performed on memory (CD45RO+) T cells sorted from blood. The receptors derive from a woman younger than 35 in good health.

The rearrangement uses TRBV12-3 or TRBV12-4 and TRBJ1-1; D gene uncertain. V dropped 6 bases and J dropped 1 base, with 24 bases sitting between them. CDR3 length: 18 amino acids. The CDR3 reads CASSPRGRSVLPNTEAFF. The CDR3 coding sequence is TGTGCCAGCAGCCCGCGTGGGAGGTCCGTGCTCCCGAACACTGAAGCTTTCTTT.

There are a few counts of this clonotype. The J gene is TRBJ2-3, the V gene TRBV5-1, with 8 nucleotides matching TRBD2. This CDR3 has 17 residues. V was pared by 0 bases and J by 5 bases, with 11 bases of the junction left unmatched. Germline CDR1 reads SGHRS; CDR2 reads YFSETQ. CDR3 sequence reads: CASSLARAGGVVDTQYF. The DNA of the CDR3 is TGCGCCAGCAGCTTGGCCAGGGCGGGAGGTGTTGTAGATACGCAGTATTTT.

A few counts support this clonotype. The chain employs TRBV7-9 and TRBJ2-2; perhaps TRBD2 as D (6 bases). This CDR3 has 15 residues. V was pared by 3 bases and J by 1 base, with 9 bases between. Germline loops: CDR1 SEHNR, CDR2 FQNEAQ (reference sequence). DNA of the CDR3: TGTGCCAGCAGCTTGCACGGGGGGAACACCGGGGAGCTGTTTTTT. Its protein is CASSLHGGNTGELFF.

This clonotype was recorded a few times. The CDR3 protein is CASSLHGSSGEQYF. In DNA, the CDR3 is TGTGCCAGCAGCCTCCACGGGAGCTCGGGGGAGCAGTACTTC. This chain links TRBV5-5 with TRBJ2-7; the D gene is possibly TRBD2 (6 bases). This CDR3 has 14 amino acids. Germline loops: CDR1 SGHKS, CDR2 YYEKEE (reference sequence). V lost 4 bases and J lost 7, with 18 bases in between.

This clonotype turned up a few times. The chain combines TRBV10-1 with TRBJ2-3, with 7 nucleotides matching TRBD1. Germline V gives CDR1 WNHNN, CDR2 SYGVQD (reference sequence). The CDR3 sequence is 16 residues long. V shed 2 bases and J 3 bases; nucleotides not matched to a gene: 8. CDR3 sequence (DNA): TGCGCCAGCAGTGAGACGGGGCAGGGGGAGACAGATACGCAGTATTTT. It encodes CASSETGQGETDTQYF.

In this sample, this clonotype turned up many times. The genes are TRBV7-2 and TRBJ2-3; TRBD2 aligns across 9 bases. The length of the CDR3 is 12 residues. Germline-derived CDR1 and CDR2 are SGHTA and FQGNSA. In nucleotides, the CDR3 is TGTGCGGGCGGGGGGGTCACAGATACGCAGTATTTT. This translates into CAGGGVTDTQYF.

In this sample, this clonotype turned up a few times. V gene TRBV5-1 combines with J gene TRBJ2-7, with 10 bases matching TRBD1. CDR1 is SGHRS and CDR2 is YFSETQ in the germline V gene. The CDR3 consists of 13 residues. J was trimmed by 6 bases and V by 4 bases; bases with no gene match: 4. The CDR3 here is CASSPTGGGEQYV. CDR3 sequence (DNA): TGCGCCAGCAGCCCGACAGGGGGCGGCGAGCAGTACGTC.

In this sample, this clonotype turned up a few times. This chain joins TRBV14 and TRBJ1-6; TRBD1 might be the D (6 bases). Trimming shortened V by 2 bases and J by 8 bases, and 10 bases separated the two germline ends. This CDR3 contains 14 residues. CDR1 and CDR2 (germline): SGHDN, FVKESK. CDR3 sequence reads: CASSQQGKDSPLHF. The CDR3 nucleotides read TGTGCCAGCAGCCAACAGGGGAAGGATTCACCCCTCCACTTT.

The sample holds many counts of this clonotype. The chain combines TRBV20-1 with TRBJ2-2, with D perhaps matching TRBD2 (6 bases). CDR1 and CDR2 from the germline V gene are DFQATT and SNEGSKA (reference sequence). The CDR3 covers 14 residues. Trimming removed 6 bases at V and 1 base at J, with 12 bases between. CDR3 DNA sequence: TGCAGTGCGTCCGGGACTGGGAACACCGGGGAGCTGTTTTTT. Its translation is CSASGTGNTGELFF.

This clonotype was counted at least ten times. The chain has TRBV6-6 and TRBJ2-5, with D unclear. V was shortened by 7 bases and J by 2 bases, with 11 bases between the two germline ends. The length of the CDR3 is 13 residues. Germline-derived CDR1 and CDR2 are MNHNY and SVGAGI (reference sequence). The CDR3 loop is CASTRTRQETQYF. CDR3 coding DNA: TGTGCCAGCACCCGGACGCGGCAAGAGACCCAGTACTTC.

The V and J genes are TRBV15 and TRBJ2-6; D might be TRBD1 (5 bases). The CDR3 has 15 amino acids. V lost 1 base, J lost 7 bases, and 11 bases lay in between. Germline V gene sequence: CDR1 LNHNV, CDR2 YYDKDF (reference sequence). The CDR3: CATSRAGAVANVLTF. The CDR3 coding sequence is TGTGCCACCAGCAGAGCTGGGGCAGTTGCCAACGTCCTGACTTTC.

CDR3 DNA: TGTGCCGGGAAGACAGGGATAGGCTCACCCCTCCACTTT. Its protein product is CAGKTGIGSPLHF. The V gene is TRBV6-1, the J gene TRBJ1-6; 7 bases are a match to TRBD1. Trimming at V came to 11 bases and at J to 10 bases, leaving 11 bases not matched to a gene. This CDR3 contains 13 residues. The germline CDR1 and CDR2 sequences are MNHNS and SASEGT.

This clonotype was seen ten or more times. The V gene is TRBV7-6, the J gene TRBJ2-1, with 8 bases identical to TRBD2. The J segment lost 4 bases and the V segment lost 5 bases, leaving 7 bases of the junction unmatched. This CDR3 is built from 15 residues. CDR1 and CDR2 (germline): SGHVS, FNYEAQ. CDR3 DNA sequence: TGTGCCAGCAGCCCCTTGGCGGGAGGTTACAATGAGCAGTTCTTC. Its translation: CASSPLAGGYNEQFF.

The table lists this clonotype with many counts. This sequence joins TRBV10-2 and TRBJ1-5, with a possible D match to TRBD1 (6 bases). This CDR3 contains 15 residues. Germline V gene data show CDR1 as WSHSY and CDR2 as SAAADI. V shed 2 bases and J shed 4 bases, with 12 bases lying between them. The CDR3 loop reads CASSEQGTGNQPQHF. DNA of the CDR3: TGCGCCAGCAGTGAGCAGGGGACGGGAAATCAGCCCCAGCATTTT.